The rows below give T cell receptor beta chains drawn from one sample of a study of PD-1 blockade in classical Hodgkin lymphoma. Data came from immunoSEQ multiplex PCR; TCRdb stores just in-frame clones and leaves some out. Among 11,000 to 15,000 clones listed, around 84% were seen once. The sequencing here drew on peripheral blood mononuclear cells (PBMCs), taken at baseline. These receptors were taken from a human donor with classical Hodgkin lymphoma. CDR3s include the opening cysteine and the closing phenylalanine or tryptophan. D genes are given only for firm matches.

J gene	V gene	D gene	CDR3 protein
TRBJ2-1	TRBV5-4	TRBD2	CASSASSGGAREQFF
TRBJ1-1	TRBV7-9	TRBD1	CASSSGTGPRPEAFF
TRBJ1-1	TRBV4-3	NA	CASSQGRDTVAFF
TRBJ2-2	TRBV5-6	TRBD2	CASRSGLVGTGELFF
TRBJ2-6	TRBV4-1	NA	CASSQDGHSGANVLTF
TRBJ2-1	TRBV6-6	NA	CASSTTTGRYNEQFF
TRBJ2-1	TRBV19	TRBD2	CASSPSSTSGGGQFF
TRBJ2-7	TRBV5-1	TRBD1	CASSSPRQGSYEQYF
TRBJ1-6	TRBV19	TRBD1	CASSMLTGDRHSPLHF
TRBJ1-2	TRBV2	NA	CASSVQDSYGYTF
TRBJ2-1	TRBV4-3	NA	CASSQVEGYNEQFF
TRBJ2-6	TRBV6-6	NA	CASRPDSSGANVLTF
TRBJ1-1	TRBV5-4	NA	CASSPRDSGTEAFF
TRBJ2-3	TRBV6-1	NA	CASITGRHTDTQYF
TRBJ2-7	TRBV6-5	TRBD1	CASRSPTGGEQYF
TRBJ1-2	TRBV2	NA	CASSETQGGGYGYTF
TRBJ1-5	TRBV6-6	NA	CASSYWGGNQPQHF
TRBJ2-3	TRBV4-3	NA	CASSPGRYSTFGTQYF
TRBJ1-5	TRBV2	NA	CASSEEGLGNQPQHF
TRBJ1-5	TRBV15	NA	CATMSGGGRGNQPQHF
TRBJ2-1	TRBV5-5	NA	CASSFEWGQNEQFF
TRBJ2-7	TRBV11-2	NA	CASSFGRVAYEQYF
TRBJ2-5	TRBV19	NA	CASSGRRGLQETQYF
TRBJ1-6	TRBV30	TRBD1	CAWSRDSYNSPLHF
TRBJ1-1	TRBV7-9	TRBD1	CASSWVRKQGKDTEAFF
TRBJ1-2	TRBV2	NA	CASSPDAFYGYTF
TRBJ1-4	TRBV7-6	NA	CASSGRNNEKLFF
TRBJ1-1	TRBV29-1	NA	CSVRRGVGNTEAFF
TRBJ1-4	TRBV4-3	NA	CASSQDTFTTNEKLFF
TRBJ1-1	TRBV5-1	TRBD1	CASNPGGLNTEAFF
TRBJ2-3	TRBV9	TRBD1	CASSVTGGSGDTQYF
TRBJ2-7	TRBV28	NA	CASSPGMSDEQYF
TRBJ2-4	TRBV7-9	NA	CASRSAAGSKNIQYF
TRBJ2-7	TRBV5-1	NA	CASSLEGRQGSTYEQYF
TRBJ2-1	TRBV4-3	NA	CASSQAGLTYNEQFF
TRBJ1-5	TRBV5-6	NA	CASSLGAGHQPQHF
TRBJ2-5	TRBV5-4	NA	CASSSVDRRGTQYF
TRBJ2-7	TRBV6-1	TRBD2	CASSDSRGGRDEQYF
TRBJ2-3	TRBV9	TRBD2	CASSGRYTDTQYF
TRBJ1-3	TRBV10-1	NA	CASSRTSGNTIYF
TRBJ1-1	TRBV4-1	NA	CASSRNTEAFF